The clone carrying this T cell receptor (beta chain) was picked up one time. The sample belongs to a study of blood T cell repertoires in COVID-19. Turning to the study itself: Sources were T cells, B-cell-depleted T cells, or PBMCs; the material itself was cDNA or gDNA.

Some clones are missing from TCRdb's copy, which holds only in-frame ones; the method was immunoSEQ multiplex PCR. The sample lists about 220,000 clones, about 85% occurring once. Germline V lookup: CDR1 SNHLY, CDR2 FYNNEI. The CDR3 totals 15 residues. Trimming cost V 6 bases and J 0 bases, with 14 bases left between them. This sequence was found in a man aged 25-45 years with active or convalescent COVID-19. Input material: peripheral blood. This sequence joins TRBV2 and TRBJ1-1; no clear D gene. CDR3 region: CASRPGILMNTEAFF. CDR3 nucleotides: TGTGCCAGCAGGCCCGGGATATTAATGAACACTGAAGCTTTCTTT.